These 13 T cell receptor beta chains were sequenced from one sample in a study of identical twins (dated by TCRdb to 2016 to 2017). The library came from 5' RACE. These reads were obtained on an Illumina HiSeq 2000. The public reads were reprocessed in TCRdb via fastp at Q25 and MiXCR, keeping in-frame beta chains. Identical CDR3 proteins give one entry, which carries the most common genes and DNA. Recorded for this sample are hundreds of thousands of distinct CDR3 sequences; around 8.3% of them occurred a single time. Together, the top ten hold 0.75% to 1% of the sample. This sample also appeared in a second study, on yellow fever vaccine responses in identical twins.

The sequenced sample was PBMCs. The receptors derive from a woman between 18 and 29 years old in good health.

The chain links TRBV12-3 or TRBV12-4 to TRBJ2-1; TRBD1 matches 7 bases. The CDR3 sequence is 15 residues long. Trimming took 6 bases from V and 8 from J; bases not matched to a gene: 13. The chain's CDR3 is CASSETGKRVDEQFF. The DNA of the CDR3 is TGTGCCAGCAGCGAGACAGGGAAAAGGGTGGATGAGCAGTTCTTC.

The chain has TRBV5-6 and TRBJ2-2; D unclear. This CDR3 spans 15 amino acids. Germline assignment: CDR1 SGHDT and CDR2 YYEEEE. V lost 1 base and J lost 4, with 11 bases in between. The CDR3 loop reads CASSLFQVGTGELFF. The CDR3 nucleotides are TGTGCCAGCAGCTTGTTCCAGGTCGGCACCGGGGAGCTGTTTTTT.

There are a few counts of this clonotype. The chain is built from TRBV7-9 and TRBJ2-7; the match to TRBD1 covers 9 bases. CDR3 length equals 18 residues. The ends lost 6 bases at V and 2 bases at J; junction bases unmatched: 17. Germline lookup yields CDR1 SEHNR and CDR2 FQNEAQ (reference sequence). CDR3 amino acids: CASRHSGATGGRTYEQYF. CDR3 nucleotides: TGTGCCAGCAGACACTCCGGGGCAACAGGGGGCCGTACCTACGAGCAGTACTTC. The full variable domain, completed using reference TRBV7-9 and TRBJ2-7, is DTGVSQNPRHKITKRGQNVTFRCDPISEHNRLYWYRQTLGQGPEFLTYFQNEAQLEKSRLLSDRFSAERPKGSFSTLEIQRTEQGDSAMYLCASRHSGATGGRTYEQYFGPGTRLTVT.

In this sample, this clonotype turned up a few times. The V and J genes are TRBV2 and TRBJ2-3; D possibly corresponds to TRBD1 (6 bases). The length of the CDR3 is 14 residues. V was trimmed by 7 bases and J by 1 base, leaving 12 bases between them. Germline V lookup: CDR1 SNHLY, CDR2 FYNNEI. The CDR3 spells CASNQGTRTDTQYF. The CDR3 DNA follows: TGTGCCAGCAACCAGGGGACACGCACAGATACGCAGTATTTT.

This clonotype has more than one count but fewer than ten. The chain combines TRBV29-1 with TRBJ2-1; 10 bases are a match to TRBD1. The germline V gene encodes CDR1 SQVTM and CDR2 ANQGSEA. The V gene end was trimmed by 2 bases and the J gene end by 4 bases; junction bases not matched to a gene: 2. The CDR3 loop spans 14 amino acids. The CDR3 reads CSVERDRGYNEQFF. The CDR3 nucleotides are TGCAGCGTTGAACGGGACAGGGGTTACAATGAGCAGTTCTTC.

The chain joins TRBV7-9 to TRBJ2-1; unclear D gene. V was shortened by 8 bases and J by 2 bases, with 10 bases between the two germline ends. CDR1 is SEHNR, CDR2 FQNEAQ, per germline (reference sequence). The length of the CDR3 is 13 residues. CDR3 residues: CASESGTYNEQFF. The CDR3 DNA sequence: TGTGCCAGCGAGTCGGGCACCTACAATGAGCAGTTCTTC.

This clonotype was counted ten times or more. The chain links TRBV29-1 to TRBJ1-1, with D unresolved. The CDR3 runs 11 residues. CDR1 SQVTM and CDR2 ANQGSEA come from the germline V gene. V was pared by 8 bases and J by 5 bases, with 12 bases between. The CDR3 spells CSCRSKTEAFF. The CDR3 region has the DNA TGCAGCTGCAGGTCCAAGACTGAAGCTTTCTTT.

This clonotype was observed at least ten times. This rearrangement joins TRBV6-5 to TRBJ1-2; D is unresolved. The V gene's germline CDR1 is MNHEY and CDR2 SVGAGI. Deletions cut 0 bases from V and 2 bases from J, with 7 bases between. The CDR3 loop spans 14 amino acids. CDR3 nucleotides: TGTGCCAGCAGTTACTCGATACAGAACTATGGCTACACCTTC. It translates to CASSYSIQNYGYTF.

This clonotype has a handful of counts. The genes are TRBV29-1 and TRBJ1-4, with 8 bases that match TRBD1. The length of the CDR3 is 14 residues. The junction had 3 bases not matched to a gene; V was cut back by 0 bases and J by 6 bases. The germline V gene has CDR1 SQVTM and CDR2 ANQGSEA. CDR3 loop: CSVEDQGADEKLFF. The CDR3 DNA reads as TGCAGCGTTGAAGATCAGGGGGCAGATGAAAAACTGTTTTTT.

This clonotype was seen only a few times. The V gene is TRBV7-6, the J gene TRBJ2-3; D remains unclear. CDR1 is SGHVS, CDR2 FNYEAQ, per germline. Deletions cut 0 bases from V and 0 bases from J, with 13 bases between. The CDR3 is 17 residues long. DNA of the CDR3: TGTGCCAGCAGCTTAGCCGGCTTCTCGAAGAGCACAGATACGCAGTATTTT. Residues: CASSLAGFSKSTDTQYF.

This clonotype has a count of ten or more. J is TRBJ2-7 and V is TRBV14; TRBD1 matches at 8 bases. Trimming at V came to 0 bases and at J to 1 base, leaving 8 bases not matched to a gene. CDR1 is SGHDN and CDR2 is FVKESK in the germline V gene. The CDR3 extends over 17 amino acids. CDR3 nucleotide sequence: TGTGCCAGCAGCCAAGACTTCAGCCGGACAGGGTCCTACGAGCAGTACTTC. Protein sequence: CASSQDFSRTGSYEQYF. The full variable domain, with the rest looked up from reference TRBV14 and TRBJ2-7, is EAGVTQFPSHSVIEKGQTVTLRCDPISGHDNLYWYRRVMGKEIKFLLHFVKESKQDESGMPNNRFLAERTGGTYSTLKVQPAELEDSGVYFCASSQDFSRTGSYEQYFGPGTRLTVT.

This clonotype was counted many times. This chain uses TRBV4-1 with TRBJ2-2, with D unclear. V shed 0 bases and J shed 5 bases, with 4 bases lying between them. The CDR3 runs 13 residues. Germline CDR1 MGHRA, CDR2 YSYEKL. CDR3 sequence: CASSQDLTGELFF. The CDR3 region has the DNA TGCGCCAGCAGCCAAGACTTAACCGGGGAGCTGTTTTTT.

This clonotype was seen only a few times. The rearrangement joins TRBV4-3 to TRBJ2-7, with D possibly matching TRBD1 (5 bases). Trimming cost V 3 bases and J 4 bases, with 16 bases left between them. CDR1 is LGHNA, CDR2 YSLEER, per germline. The CDR3 is 15 amino acids. CDR3 residues: CASSQRTSSEYEQYF. CDR3 nucleotides: TGCGCCAGCAGCCAGCGGACATCGTCGGAATACGAGCAGTACTTC.